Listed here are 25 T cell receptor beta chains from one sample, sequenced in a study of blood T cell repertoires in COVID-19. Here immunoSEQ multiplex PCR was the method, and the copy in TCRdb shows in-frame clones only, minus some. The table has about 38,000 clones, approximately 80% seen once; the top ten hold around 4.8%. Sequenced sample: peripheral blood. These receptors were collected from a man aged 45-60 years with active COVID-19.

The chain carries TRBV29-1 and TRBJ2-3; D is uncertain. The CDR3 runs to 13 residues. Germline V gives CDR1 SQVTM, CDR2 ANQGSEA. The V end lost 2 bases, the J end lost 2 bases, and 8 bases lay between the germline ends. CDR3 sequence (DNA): TGCAGCGTTGAAAAACAGAACACAGATACGCAGTATTTT. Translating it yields CSVEKQNTDTQYF.

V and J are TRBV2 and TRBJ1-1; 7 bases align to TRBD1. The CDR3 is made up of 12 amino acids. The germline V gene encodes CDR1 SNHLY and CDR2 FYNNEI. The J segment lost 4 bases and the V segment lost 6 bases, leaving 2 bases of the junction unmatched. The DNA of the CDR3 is TGTGCCAGCAGGGCAGGGGGCACTGAAGCTTTCTTT. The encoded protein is CASRAGGTEAFF. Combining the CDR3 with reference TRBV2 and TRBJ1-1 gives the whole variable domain EPEVTQTPSHQVTQMGQEVILRCVPISNHLYFYWYRQILGQKVEFLVSFYNNEISEKSEIFDDQFSVERPDGSNFTLKIRSTKLEDSAMYFCASRAGGTEAFFGQGTRLTVV.

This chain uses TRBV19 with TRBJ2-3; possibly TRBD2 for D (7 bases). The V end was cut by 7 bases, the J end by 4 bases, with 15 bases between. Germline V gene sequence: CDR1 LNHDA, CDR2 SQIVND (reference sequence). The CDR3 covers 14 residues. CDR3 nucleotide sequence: TGTGCCAGTACCCGCGGGGGCCGAGCAGATACGCAGTATTTT. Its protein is CASTRGGRADTQYF.

For the CDR3, the DNA is TGTGCCAGCAGCTTCACAGGGCAGGAGACCCAGTACTTC. Protein product: CASSFTGQETQYF. V and J are TRBV7-6 and TRBJ2-5, with a weak D call TRBD1 (6 bases). The V end lost 3 bases, the J end lost 5 bases, and 10 bases lay between the germline ends. CDR1 SGHVS and CDR2 FNYEAQ come from the germline V gene. The CDR3 runs 13 residues.

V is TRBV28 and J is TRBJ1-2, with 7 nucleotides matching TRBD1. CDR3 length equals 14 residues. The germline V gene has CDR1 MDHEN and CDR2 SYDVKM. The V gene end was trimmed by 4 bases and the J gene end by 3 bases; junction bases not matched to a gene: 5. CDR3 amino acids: CASSSGQTYYGYTF. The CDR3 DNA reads TGTGCCAGCAGTTCGGGACAGACATACTATGGCTACACCTTC.

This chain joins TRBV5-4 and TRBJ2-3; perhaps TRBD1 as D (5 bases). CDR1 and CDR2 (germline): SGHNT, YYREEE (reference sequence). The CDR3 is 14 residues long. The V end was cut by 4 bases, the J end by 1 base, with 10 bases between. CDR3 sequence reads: CASSIDRRTDTQYF. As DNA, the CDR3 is TGTGCCAGCAGCATTGACAGACGCACAGATACGCAGTATTTT. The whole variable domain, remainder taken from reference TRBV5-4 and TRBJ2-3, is ETGVTQSPTHLIKTRGQQVTLRCSSQSGHNTVSWYQQALGQGPQFIFQYYREEENGRGNFPPRFSGLQFPNYSSELNVNALELDDSALYLCASSIDRRTDTQYFGPGTRLTVL.

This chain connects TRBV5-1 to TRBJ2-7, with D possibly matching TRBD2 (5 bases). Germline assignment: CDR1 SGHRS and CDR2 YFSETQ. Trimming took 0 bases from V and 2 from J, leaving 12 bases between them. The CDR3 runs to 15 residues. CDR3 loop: CASSLAGSGTYEQYF. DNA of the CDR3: TGCGCCAGCAGCTTGGCGGGCAGCGGTACCTACGAGCAGTACTTC.

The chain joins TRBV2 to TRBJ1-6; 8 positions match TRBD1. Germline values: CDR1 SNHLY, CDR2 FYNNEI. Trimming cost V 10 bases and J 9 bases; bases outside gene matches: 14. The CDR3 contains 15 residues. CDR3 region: CATTTGGLGSSPLHF. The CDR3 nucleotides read TGTGCCACCACTACAGGGGGGCTAGGGTCTTCACCCCTCCACTTT.

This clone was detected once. This chain's CDR3 is CASSTREDTSGYTF. For the CDR3, the DNA is TGTGCCAGCTCAACCAGAGAGGACACTTCGGGCTACACCTTC. This chain links TRBV18 with TRBJ1-2; weak D call: TRBD1 (5 bases). The germline V gene has CDR1 KGHSH and CDR2 LQKENI. The CDR3 covers 14 residues. Trimming shortened V by 5 bases and J by 8 bases, and 18 bases separated the two germline ends. The full variable domain, completed using reference TRBV18 and TRBJ1-2, is NAGVMQNPRHLVRRRGQEARLRCSPMKGHSHVYWYRQLPEEGLKFMVYLQKENIIDESGMPKERFSAEFPKEGPSILRIQQVVRGDSAAYFCASSTREDTSGYTFGSGTRLTVV.

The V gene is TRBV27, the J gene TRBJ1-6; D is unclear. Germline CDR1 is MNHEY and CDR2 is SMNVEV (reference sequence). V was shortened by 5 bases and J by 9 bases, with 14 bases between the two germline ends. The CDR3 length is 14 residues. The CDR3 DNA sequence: TGTGCCAGCAGTCCCCGACATTATGGTTCACCCCTCCACTTT. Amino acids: CASSPRHYGSPLHF.

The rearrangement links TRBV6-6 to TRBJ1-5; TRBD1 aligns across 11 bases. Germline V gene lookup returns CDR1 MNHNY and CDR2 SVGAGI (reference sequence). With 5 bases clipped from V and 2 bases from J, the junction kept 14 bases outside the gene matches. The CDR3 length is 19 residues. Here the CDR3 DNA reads TGTGCCAGCAGTCCGGGACAGGGGGTAGTAAACCCCGGCAATCAGCCCCAGCATTTT. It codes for CASSPGQGVVNPGNQPQHF.

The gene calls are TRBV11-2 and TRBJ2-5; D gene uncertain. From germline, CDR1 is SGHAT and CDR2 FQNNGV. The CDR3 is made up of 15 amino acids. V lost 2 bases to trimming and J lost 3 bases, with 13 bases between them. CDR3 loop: CASSLNYGTKETQYF. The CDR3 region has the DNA TGTGCCAGCAGCTTAAATTACGGTACGAAAGAGACCCAGTACTTC.

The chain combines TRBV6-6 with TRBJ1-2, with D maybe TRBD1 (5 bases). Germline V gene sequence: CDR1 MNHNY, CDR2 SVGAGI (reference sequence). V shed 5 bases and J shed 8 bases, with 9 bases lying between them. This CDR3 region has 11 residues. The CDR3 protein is CASSPRTGYTF. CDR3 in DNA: TGTGCCAGCAGTCCCCGGACAGGCTACACCTTC.

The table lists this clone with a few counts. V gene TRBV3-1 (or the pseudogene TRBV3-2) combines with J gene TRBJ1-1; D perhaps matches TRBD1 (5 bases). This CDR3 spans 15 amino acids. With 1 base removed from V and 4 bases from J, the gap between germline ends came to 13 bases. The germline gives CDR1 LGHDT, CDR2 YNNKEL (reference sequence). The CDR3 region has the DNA TGTGCCAGCAGCCAAGCTTCAGGGTTCGGCACTGAAGCTTTCTTT. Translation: CASSQASGFGTEAFF.

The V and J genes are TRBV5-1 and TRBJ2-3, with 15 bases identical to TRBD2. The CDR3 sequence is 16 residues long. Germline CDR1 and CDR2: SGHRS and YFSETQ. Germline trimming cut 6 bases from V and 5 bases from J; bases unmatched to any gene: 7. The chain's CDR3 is CASKLWTSGGVDTQYF. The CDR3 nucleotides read TGCGCCAGCAAGCTTTGGACTAGCGGGGGGGTAGATACGCAGTATTTT.

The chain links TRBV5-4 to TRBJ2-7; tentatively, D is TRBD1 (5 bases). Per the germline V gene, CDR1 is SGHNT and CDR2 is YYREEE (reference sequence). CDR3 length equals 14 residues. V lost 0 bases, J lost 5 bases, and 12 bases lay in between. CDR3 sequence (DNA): TGTGCCAGCAGCTTGGATGGCAGGGCCCACGAGCAGTACTTC. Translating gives CASSLDGRAHEQYF.

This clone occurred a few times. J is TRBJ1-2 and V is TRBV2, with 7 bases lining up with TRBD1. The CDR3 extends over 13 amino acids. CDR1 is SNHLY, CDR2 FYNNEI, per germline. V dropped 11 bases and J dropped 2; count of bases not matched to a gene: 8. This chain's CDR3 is CAGGRGGNYGYTF. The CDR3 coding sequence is TGTGCCGGAGGAAGAGGGGGCAACTATGGCTACACCTTC.

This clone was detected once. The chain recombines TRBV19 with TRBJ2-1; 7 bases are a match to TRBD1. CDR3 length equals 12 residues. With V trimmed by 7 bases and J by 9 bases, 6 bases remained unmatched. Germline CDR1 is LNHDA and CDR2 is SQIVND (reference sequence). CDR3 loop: CASTTGALEQFF. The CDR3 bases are TGTGCCAGTACTACAGGGGCCCTTGAGCAGTTCTTC.

CDR3 protein: CASGPSGGGGQPQHF. The CDR3 DNA follows: TGTGCCAGTGGGCCATCCGGGGGGGGAGGTCAGCCCCAGCATTTT. V and J are TRBV19 and TRBJ1-5; D may be TRBD1 (5 bases). In germline, CDR1 is LNHDA, CDR2 SQIVND (reference sequence). Trimming left V 8 bases short and J 6 bases short, with 20 bases between. This CDR3 region has 15 residues.

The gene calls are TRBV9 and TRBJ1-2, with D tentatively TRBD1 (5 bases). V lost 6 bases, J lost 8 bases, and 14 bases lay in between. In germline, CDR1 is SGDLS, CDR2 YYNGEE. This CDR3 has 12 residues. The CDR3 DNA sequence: TGTGCCAGCACAGCGGGGCTTGGCGGCTACACCTTC. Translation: CASTAGLGGYTF.

The CDR3 loop reads CASSVGQGARETQYF. The CDR3 bases are TGTGCCAGCAGCGTGGGACAGGGGGCGCGTGAGACCCAGTACTTC. The genes are TRBV5-4 and TRBJ2-5; TRBD1 aligns across 12 bases. Trimming cost V 4 bases and J 5 bases; bases outside gene matches: 6. The germline V gene encodes CDR1 SGHNT and CDR2 YYREEE (reference sequence). The CDR3 sequence is 15 residues long.

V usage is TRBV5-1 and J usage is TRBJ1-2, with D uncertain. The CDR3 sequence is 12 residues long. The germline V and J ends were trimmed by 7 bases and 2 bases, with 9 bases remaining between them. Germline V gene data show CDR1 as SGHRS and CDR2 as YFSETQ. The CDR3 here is CASSTTNYGYTF. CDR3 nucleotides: TGCGCCAGCTCTACTACAAACTATGGCTACACCTTC.

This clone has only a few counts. In DNA form, the CDR3 reads TGTGCCAGCAGCCAAGATCGGGGTGCGGCCCAGCATTTT. Translating it yields CASSQDRGAAQHF. The V and J genes are TRBV3-1 (or the pseudogene TRBV3-2) and TRBJ1-5; D remains ambiguous. Per the germline V gene, CDR1 is LGHDT and CDR2 is YNNKEL (reference sequence). V was trimmed by 0 bases and J by 11 bases, leaving 11 bases between them. The CDR3 extends over 13 amino acids.

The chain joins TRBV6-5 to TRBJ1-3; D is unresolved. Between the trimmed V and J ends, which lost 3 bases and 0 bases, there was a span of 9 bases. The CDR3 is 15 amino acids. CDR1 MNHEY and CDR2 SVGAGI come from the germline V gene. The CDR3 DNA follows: TGTGCCAGCAGTTATCTGGGGAGCTCTGGAAACACCATATATTTT. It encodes CASSYLGSSGNTIYF.

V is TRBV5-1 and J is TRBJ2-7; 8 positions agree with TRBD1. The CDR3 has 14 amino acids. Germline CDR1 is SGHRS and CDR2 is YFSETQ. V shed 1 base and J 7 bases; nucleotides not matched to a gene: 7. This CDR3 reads CASSLRTGQEEQYF. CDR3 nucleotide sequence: TGCGCCAGCAGCTTGAGGACAGGGCAAGAGGAGCAGTACTTC.